This T cell receptor (beta chain) was identified in a study of shared clonotypes between healthy human individuals. Study findings and constraints: Clonotype sharing among donors, it was expected, would be affected by sequencing depth. Exclusively blood specimens were collected; tissue repertoires likely differ.

With V trimmed by 3 bases and J by 2 bases, 5 bases remained unmatched. The CDR3 is made up of 15 amino acids. Germline V gene sequence: CDR1 SGHAT, CDR2 FQNNGV. For every subset, genomic DNA was evenly distributed across several immunoSEQ plates. Libraries were prepared by immunoSEQ multiplex PCR; TCRdb keeps only in-frame clonotypes and omits some of them. The table lists 450,000 to 500,000 clones, less than 80% of them singletons, with over 9.5% in the top ten. On this clone itself: Its antigen is currently unknown.

The chain recombines TRBV11-2 with TRBJ2-7; TRBD2 aligns across 9 bases. The source material was PBMCs. This receptor was identified in a woman aged 40 to 50 in good health. Some clones in this sample may be carry-over from other donors' samples. CDR3 nucleotide sequence: TGTGCCAGCAGCTTCGCCGGGACTAGCCCCTACGAGCAGTACTTC. It yields the protein CASSFAGTSPYEQYF.